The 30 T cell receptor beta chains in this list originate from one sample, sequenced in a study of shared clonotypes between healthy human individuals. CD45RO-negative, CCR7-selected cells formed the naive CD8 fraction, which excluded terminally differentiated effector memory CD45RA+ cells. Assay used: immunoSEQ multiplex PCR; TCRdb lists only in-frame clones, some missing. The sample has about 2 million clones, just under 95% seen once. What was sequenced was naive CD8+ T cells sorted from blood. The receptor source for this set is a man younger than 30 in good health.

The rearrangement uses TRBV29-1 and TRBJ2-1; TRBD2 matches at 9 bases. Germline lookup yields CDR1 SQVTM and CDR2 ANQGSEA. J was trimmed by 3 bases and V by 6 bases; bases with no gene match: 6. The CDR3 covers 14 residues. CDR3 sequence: CSVGVAGVYNEQFF. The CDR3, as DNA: TGCAGCGTGGGAGTAGCGGGGGTCTACAATGAGCAGTTCTTC.

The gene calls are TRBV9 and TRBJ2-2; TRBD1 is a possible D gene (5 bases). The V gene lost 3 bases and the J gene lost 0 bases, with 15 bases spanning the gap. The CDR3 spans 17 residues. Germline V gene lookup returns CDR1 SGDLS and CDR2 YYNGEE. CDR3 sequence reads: CASSAPDDSPNTGELFF. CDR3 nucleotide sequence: TGTGCCAGCAGCGCCCCTGACGACAGCCCGAACACCGGGGAGCTGTTTTTT.

CDR3: CASTEQRTDYTGELFF. The CDR3 DNA follows: TGTGCCAGTACCGAGCAAAGGACAGATTACACCGGGGAGCTGTTTTTT. V and J are TRBV19 and TRBJ2-2; D might be TRBD1 (6 bases). V lost 7 bases and J 3 bases, leaving 18 bases between the germline ends. CDR1 and CDR2 (germline): LNHDA, SQIVND (reference sequence). This CDR3 is 16 amino acids long.

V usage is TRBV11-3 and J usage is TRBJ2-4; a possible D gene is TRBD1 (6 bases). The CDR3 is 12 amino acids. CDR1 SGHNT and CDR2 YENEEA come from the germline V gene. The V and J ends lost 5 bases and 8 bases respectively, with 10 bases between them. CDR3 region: CASSTAGDIQYF. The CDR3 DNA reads TGTGCCAGCAGCACCGCAGGGGACATTCAGTACTTC. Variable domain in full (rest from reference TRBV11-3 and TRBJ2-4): EAGVVQSPRYKIIEKKQPVAFWCNPISGHNTLYWYLQNLGQGPELLIRYENEEAVDDSQLPKDRFSAERLKGVDSTLKIQPAELGDSAVYLCASSTAGDIQYFGAGTRLSVL.

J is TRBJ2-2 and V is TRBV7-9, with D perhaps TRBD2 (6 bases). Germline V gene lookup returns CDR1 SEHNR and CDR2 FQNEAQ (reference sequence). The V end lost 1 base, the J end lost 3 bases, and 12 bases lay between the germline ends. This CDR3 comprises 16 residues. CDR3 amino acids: CASSLDEGGDTGELFF. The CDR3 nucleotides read TGTGCCAGCAGCTTAGATGAGGGAGGCGACACCGGGGAGCTGTTTTTT.

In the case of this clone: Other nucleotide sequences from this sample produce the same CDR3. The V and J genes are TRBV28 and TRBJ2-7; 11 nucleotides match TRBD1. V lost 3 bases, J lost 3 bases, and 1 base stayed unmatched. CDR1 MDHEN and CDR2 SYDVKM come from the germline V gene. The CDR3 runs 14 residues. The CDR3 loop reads CASSLGTGGYEQYF. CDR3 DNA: TGTGCCAGCAGTTTGGGGACAGGGGGCTACGAGCAGTACTTC.

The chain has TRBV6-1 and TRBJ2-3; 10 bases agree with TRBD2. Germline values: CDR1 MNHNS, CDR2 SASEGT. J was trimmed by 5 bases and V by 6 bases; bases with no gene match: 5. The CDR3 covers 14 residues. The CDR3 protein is CASSSGGAKDTQYF. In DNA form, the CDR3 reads TGTGCCAGCAGCAGCGGGGGGGCCAAAGATACGCAGTATTTT.

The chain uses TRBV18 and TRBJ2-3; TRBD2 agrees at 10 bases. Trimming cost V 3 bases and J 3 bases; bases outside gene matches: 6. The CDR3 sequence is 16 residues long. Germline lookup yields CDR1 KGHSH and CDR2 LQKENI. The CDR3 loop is CASSPSASGRTDTQYF. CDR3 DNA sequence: TGTGCCAGCTCACCGTCTGCTAGCGGGAGAACAGATACGCAGTATTTT.

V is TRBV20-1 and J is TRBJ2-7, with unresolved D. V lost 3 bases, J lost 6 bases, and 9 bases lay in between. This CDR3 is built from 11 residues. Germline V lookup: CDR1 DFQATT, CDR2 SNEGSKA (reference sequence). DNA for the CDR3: TGCAGTGCTAGTTGGCGTCGCGAGCAGTACTTC. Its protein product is CSASWRREQYF.

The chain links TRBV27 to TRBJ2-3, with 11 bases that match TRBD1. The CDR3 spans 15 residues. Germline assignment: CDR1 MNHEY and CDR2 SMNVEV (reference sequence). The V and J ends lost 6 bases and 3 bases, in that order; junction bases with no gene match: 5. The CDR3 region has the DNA TGTGCCAGCAGCATTGGGACAGGGGGGACAGATACGCAGTATTTT. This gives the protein CASSIGTGGTDTQYF.

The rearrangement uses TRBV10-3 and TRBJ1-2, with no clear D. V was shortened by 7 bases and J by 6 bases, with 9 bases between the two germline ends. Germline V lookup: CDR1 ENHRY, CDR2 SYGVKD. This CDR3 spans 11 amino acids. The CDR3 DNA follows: TGTGCCATCAACTGGGCAGATGGCTACACCTTC. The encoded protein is CAINWADGYTF.

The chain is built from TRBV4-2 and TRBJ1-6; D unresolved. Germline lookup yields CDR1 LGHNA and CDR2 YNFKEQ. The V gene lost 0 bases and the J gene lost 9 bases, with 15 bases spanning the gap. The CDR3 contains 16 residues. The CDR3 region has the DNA TGTGCCAGCAGCCAAGAGGAGTGGGCAGGAGGTTCACCCCTCCACTTT. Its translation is CASSQEEWAGGSPLHF.

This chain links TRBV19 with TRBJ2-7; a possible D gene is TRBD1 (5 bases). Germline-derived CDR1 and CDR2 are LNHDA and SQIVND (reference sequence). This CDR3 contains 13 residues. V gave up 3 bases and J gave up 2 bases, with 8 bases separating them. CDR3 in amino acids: CASSISRAYEQYF. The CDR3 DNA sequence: TGTGCCAGTAGTATTTCCAGGGCCTACGAGCAGTACTTC.

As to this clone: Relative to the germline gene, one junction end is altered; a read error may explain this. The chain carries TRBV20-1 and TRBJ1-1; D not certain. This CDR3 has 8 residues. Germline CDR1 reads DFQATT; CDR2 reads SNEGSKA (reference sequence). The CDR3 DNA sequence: TGCAGTGCTCCGGGAGGGTTTTTT. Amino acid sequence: CSAPGGFF.

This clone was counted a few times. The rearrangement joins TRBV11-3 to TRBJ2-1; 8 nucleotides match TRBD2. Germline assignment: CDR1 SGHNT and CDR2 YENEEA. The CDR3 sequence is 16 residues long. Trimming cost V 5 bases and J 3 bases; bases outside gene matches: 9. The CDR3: CASSPWSGRGYNEQFF. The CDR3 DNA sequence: TGTGCCAGCAGCCCCTGGAGCGGGAGAGGCTACAATGAGCAGTTCTTC.

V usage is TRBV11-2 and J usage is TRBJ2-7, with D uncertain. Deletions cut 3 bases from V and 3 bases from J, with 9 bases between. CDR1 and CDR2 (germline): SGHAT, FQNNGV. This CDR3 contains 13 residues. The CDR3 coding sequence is TGTGCCAGCAGCTTTTTACCCGACTACGAGCAGTACTTC. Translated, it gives CASSFLPDYEQYF.

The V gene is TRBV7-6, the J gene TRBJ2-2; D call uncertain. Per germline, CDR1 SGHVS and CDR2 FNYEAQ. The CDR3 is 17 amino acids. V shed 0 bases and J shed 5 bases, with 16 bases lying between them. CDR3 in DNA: TGTGCCAGCAGCTTAGCGGCCGAACGGGTCTTGACCGGGGAGCTGTTTTTT. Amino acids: CASSLAAERVLTGELFF.

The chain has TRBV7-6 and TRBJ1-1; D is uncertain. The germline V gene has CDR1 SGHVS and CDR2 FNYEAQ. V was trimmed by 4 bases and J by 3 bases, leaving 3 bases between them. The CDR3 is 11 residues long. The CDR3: CASSSDTEAFF. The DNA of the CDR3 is TGTGCCAGCAGCTCGGACACTGAAGCTTTCTTT. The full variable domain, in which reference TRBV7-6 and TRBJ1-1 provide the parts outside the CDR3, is GAGVSQSPRYKVTKRGQDVALRCDPISGHVSLYWYRQALGQGPEFLTYFNYEAQQDKSGLPNDRFSAERPEGSISTLTIQRTEQRDSAMYRCASSSDTEAFFGQGTRLTVV.

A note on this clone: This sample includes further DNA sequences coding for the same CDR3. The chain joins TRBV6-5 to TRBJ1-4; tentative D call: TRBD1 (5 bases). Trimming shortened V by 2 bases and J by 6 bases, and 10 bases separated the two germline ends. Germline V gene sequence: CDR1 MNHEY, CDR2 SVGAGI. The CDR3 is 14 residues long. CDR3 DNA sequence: TGTGCCAGCAGTTACGGGGGGGAGGATGAAAAACTGTTTTTT. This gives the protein CASSYGGEDEKLFF.

CDR3 bases: TGCACCAGCAGCCTCTATTCGGGAGGGGACACCGGGGAGCTGTTTTTT. It specifies CTSSLYSGGDTGELFF. The chain employs TRBV1 and TRBJ2-2; the table's D call of TRBD2 was not tested on the DNA. TRBV1 is reported as a pseudogene. The CDR3 spans 16 residues.

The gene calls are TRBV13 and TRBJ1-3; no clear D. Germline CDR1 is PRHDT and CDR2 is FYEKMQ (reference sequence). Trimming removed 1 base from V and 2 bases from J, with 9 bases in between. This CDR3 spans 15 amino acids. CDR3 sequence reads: CASSLEGEAGNTIYF. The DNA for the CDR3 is TGTGCCAGCAGCTTAGAGGGAGAAGCTGGAAACACCATATATTTT.

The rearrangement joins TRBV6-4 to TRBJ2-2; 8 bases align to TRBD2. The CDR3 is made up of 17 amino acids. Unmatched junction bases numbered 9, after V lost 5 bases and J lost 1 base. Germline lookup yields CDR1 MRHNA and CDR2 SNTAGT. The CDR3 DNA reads TGTGCCAGCAGTCCCAACTCCGGGACTAGGAACACCGGGGAGCTGTTTTTT. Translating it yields CASSPNSGTRNTGELFF.

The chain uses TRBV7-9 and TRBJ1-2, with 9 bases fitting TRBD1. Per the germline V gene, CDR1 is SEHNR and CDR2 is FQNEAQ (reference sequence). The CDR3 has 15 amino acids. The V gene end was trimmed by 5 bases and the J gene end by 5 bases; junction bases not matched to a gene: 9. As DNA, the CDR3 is TGTGCCAGCAGCGGGACAGGGCCTAAAGCATATGGCTACACCTTC. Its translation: CASSGTGPKAYGYTF. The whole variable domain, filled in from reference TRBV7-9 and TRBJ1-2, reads DTGVSQNPRHKITKRGQNVTFRCDPISEHNRLYWYRQTLGQGPEFLTYFQNEAQLEKSRLLSDRFSAERPKGSFSTLEIQRTEQGDSAMYLCASSGTGPKAYGYTFGSGTRLTVV.

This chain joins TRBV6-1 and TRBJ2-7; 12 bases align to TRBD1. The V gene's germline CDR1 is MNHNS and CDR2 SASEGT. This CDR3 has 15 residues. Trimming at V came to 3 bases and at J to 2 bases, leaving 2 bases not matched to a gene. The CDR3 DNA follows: TGTGCCAGCAGTGACTGGGACAGGGGGCCCTACGAGCAGTACTTC. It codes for CASSDWDRGPYEQYF.

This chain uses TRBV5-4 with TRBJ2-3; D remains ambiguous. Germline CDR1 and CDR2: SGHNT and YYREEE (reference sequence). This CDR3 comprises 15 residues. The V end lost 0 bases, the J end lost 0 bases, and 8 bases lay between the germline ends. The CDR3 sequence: CASSLEVSSTDTQYF. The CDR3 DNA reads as TGTGCCAGCAGCTTGGAAGTGTCTAGCACAGATACGCAGTATTTT.

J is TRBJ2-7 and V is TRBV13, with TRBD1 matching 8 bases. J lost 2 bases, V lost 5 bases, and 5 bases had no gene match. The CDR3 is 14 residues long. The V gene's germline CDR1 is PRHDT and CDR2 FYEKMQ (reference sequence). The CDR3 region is CASSDRDRPYEQYF. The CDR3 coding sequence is TGTGCCAGCAGCGACCGGGACAGGCCCTACGAGCAGTACTTC.

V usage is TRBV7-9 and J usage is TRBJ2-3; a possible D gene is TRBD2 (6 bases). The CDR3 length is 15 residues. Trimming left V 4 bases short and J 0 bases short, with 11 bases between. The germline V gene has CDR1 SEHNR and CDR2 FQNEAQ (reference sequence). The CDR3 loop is CASSSIADSTDTQYF. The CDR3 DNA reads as TGTGCCAGCAGCTCAATAGCGGATAGCACAGATACGCAGTATTTT.

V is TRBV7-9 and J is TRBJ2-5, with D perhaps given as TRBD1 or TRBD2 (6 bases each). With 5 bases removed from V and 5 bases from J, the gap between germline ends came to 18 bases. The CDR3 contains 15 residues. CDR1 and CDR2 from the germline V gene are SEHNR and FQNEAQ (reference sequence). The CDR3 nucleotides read TGTGCCAGCAGCGGAGGGACATCGGGTCAGGAGACCCAGTACTTC. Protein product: CASSGGTSGQETQYF.

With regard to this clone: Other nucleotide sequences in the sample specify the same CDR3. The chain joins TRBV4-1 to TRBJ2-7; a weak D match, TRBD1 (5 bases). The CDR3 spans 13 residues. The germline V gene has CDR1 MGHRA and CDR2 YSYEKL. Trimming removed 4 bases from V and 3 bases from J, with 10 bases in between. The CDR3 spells CASSPQGDYEQYF. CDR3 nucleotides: TGCGCCAGCAGCCCCCAAGGGGACTACGAGCAGTACTTC.

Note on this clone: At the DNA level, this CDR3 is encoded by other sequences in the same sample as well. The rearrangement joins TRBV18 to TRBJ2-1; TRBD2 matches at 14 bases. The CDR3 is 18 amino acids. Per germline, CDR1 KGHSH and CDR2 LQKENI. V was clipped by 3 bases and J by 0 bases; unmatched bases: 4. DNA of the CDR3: TGTGCCAGCTCACCCGGACTAGCGGGGGGAAGCTCCTACAATGAGCAGTTCTTC. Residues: CASSPGLAGGSSYNEQFF.